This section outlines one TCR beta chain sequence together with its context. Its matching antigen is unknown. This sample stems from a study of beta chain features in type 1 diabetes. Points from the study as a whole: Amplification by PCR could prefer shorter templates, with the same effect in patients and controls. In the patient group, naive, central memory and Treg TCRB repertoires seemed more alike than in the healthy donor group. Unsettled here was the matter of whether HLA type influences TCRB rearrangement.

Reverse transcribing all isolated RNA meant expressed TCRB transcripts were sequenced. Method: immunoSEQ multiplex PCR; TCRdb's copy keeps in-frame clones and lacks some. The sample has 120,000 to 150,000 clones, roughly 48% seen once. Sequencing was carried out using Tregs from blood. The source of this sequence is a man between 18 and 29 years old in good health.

The CDR3 loop is CAWSAESNQPQHF. Written as DNA, the CDR3 is TGTGCCTGGAGTGCGGAGAGCAATCAGCCCCAGCATTTT. J is TRBJ1-5 and V is TRBV30; D remains ambiguous. Germline V gives CDR1 GTSNPN, CDR2 SVGIG (reference sequence). The ends were cut back, 1 base at V and 1 base at J, with 5 bases in the middle. The CDR3 contains 13 residues.